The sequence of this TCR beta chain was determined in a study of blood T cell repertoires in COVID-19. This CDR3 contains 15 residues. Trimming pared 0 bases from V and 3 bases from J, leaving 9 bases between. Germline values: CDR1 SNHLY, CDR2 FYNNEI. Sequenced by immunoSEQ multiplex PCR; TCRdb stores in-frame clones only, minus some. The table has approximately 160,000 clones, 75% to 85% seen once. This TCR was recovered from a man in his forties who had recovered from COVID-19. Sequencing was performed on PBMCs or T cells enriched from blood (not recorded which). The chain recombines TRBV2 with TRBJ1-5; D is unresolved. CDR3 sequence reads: CASSEAQEANQPQHF. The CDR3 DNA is TGTGCCAGCAGTGAAGCGCAGGAGGCCAATCAGCCCCAGCATTTT. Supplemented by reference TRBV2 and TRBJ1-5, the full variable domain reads EPEVTQTPSHQVTQMGQEVILRCVPISNHLYFYWYRQILGQKVEFLVSFYNNEISEKSEIFDDQFSVERPDGSNFTLKIRSTKLEDSAMYFCASSEAQEANQPQHFGDGTRLSIL.